Listed below are T cell receptor beta chains from one sample, sequenced in a study of OX40 agonist ivuxolimab in advanced cancers. Produced via immunoSEQ multiplex PCR; TCRdb's table is partial and in-frame only. This table holds about 77,000 clones, approximately 95% found once. The source was CD4+ or CD8+ T cells sorted from blood, collected in a trial of the OX40 agonist ivuxolimab. The receptors shown here come from an adult with an advanced solid tumor such as melanoma, head and neck, liver or kidney cancer. The CDR3 runs from the conserved cysteine through the conserved F or W. The order of the fields is V gene, clone size, D gene, J gene, CDR3 protein, CDR3 DNA. The D gene is left open where the match is weak. Not all rows give a size; the values are once, few, many and, for expanded clones, a class.

TRBV7-9	few	.	TRBJ2-7	CASSLSVASYEQYF	TGTGCCAGCAGCTTATCGGTCGCCTCCTACGAGCAGTACTTC
TRBV27	.	.	TRBJ1-1	CASSLSTGITEAFF	TGTGCCAGCAGTTTATCGACGGGAATCACTGAAGCTTTCTTT
TRBV4-1	.	.	TRBJ2-7	CASSQDPQGETLSYEQYF	TGCGCCAGCAGCCAAGATCCGCAGGGAGAGACCCTCTCCTACGAGCAGTACTTC
TRBV4-1	.	TRBD1	TRBJ1-1	CASSQSGQGPTEAFF	TGCGCCAGCAGCCAATCGGGACAGGGGCCGACTGAAGCTTTCTTT
TRBV7-2	.	.	TRBJ2-5	CASSLAMVAFGQETQYF	TGTGCCAGCAGCTTAGCGATGGTAGCTTTTGGTCAAGAGACCCAGTACTTC
TRBV2	once	.	TRBJ1-1	CASIYLRNTEAFF	TGTGCCAGCATCTACCTACGGAACACTGAAGCTTTCTTT
TRBV28	.	.	TRBJ2-7	CASTRWGTSRSNEQYF	TGTGCCAGCACCCGTTGGGGAACTAGCCGGTCTAACGAGCAGTACTTC
TRBV13	.	.	TRBJ2-7	CASSLGGISYEQYF	TGTGCCAGCAGCTTGGGCGGGATCTCCTACGAGCAGTACTTC
TRBV4-1	.	.	TRBJ2-1	CASSQGPGDEQFF	TGCGCCAGCAGCCAAGGGCCCGGGGATGAGCAGTTCTTC
TRBV7-9	large	.	TRBJ1-2	CASSFGGDYGYTF	TGTGCCAGCAGCTTTGGGGGGGACTATGGCTACACCTTC
TRBV7-2	.	.	TRBJ1-3	CASSLQGSGNTIYF	TGTGCCAGCAGCTTACAGGGCTCTGGAAACACCATATATTTT
TRBV27	.	TRBD2	TRBJ2-1	CASSLTSGGVNEQFF	TGTGCCAGCAGCCTTACTAGCGGGGGGGTTAATGAGCAGTTCTTC
TRBV5-6	.	.	TRBJ2-2	CASSFPSAGELFF	TGTGCCAGCAGCTTTCCGTCGGCCGGGGAGCTGTTTTTT
TRBV29-1	.	.	TRBJ2-5	CSVESPGAQETQYF	TGCAGCGTTGAATCCCCGGGGGCCCAAGAGACCCAGTACTTC
TRBV19	few	.	TRBJ1-5	CASRDGRYSNQPQHF	TGTGCCAGCAGGGACGGGCGGTATAGCAATCAGCCCCAGCATTTT
TRBV5-6	.	TRBD1	TRBJ1-4	CASSFAGLGQLNEKLFF	TGTGCCAGCAGCTTTGCGGGCCTGGGACAGCTCAATGAAAAACTGTTTTTT
TRBV19	.	TRBD2	TRBJ2-1	CASSIWGLAGTEQFF	TGTGCCAGTAGTATATGGGGACTAGCGGGGACTGAGCAGTTCTTC
TRBV18	.	.	TRBJ2-7	CASSPYQNSYEQYF	TGTGCCAGCTCACCATACCAAAACTCCTACGAGCAGTACTTC
TRBV4-3	once	.	TRBJ1-1	CASSQETRAMNTEAFF	TGCGCCAGCAGCCAAGAGACCCGGGCCATGAACACTGAAGCTTTCTTT
TRBV9	.	.	TRBJ2-1	CASSVGGAALGNEQFF	TGTGCCAGCAGCGTAGGGGGCGCAGCACTAGGGAATGAGCAGTTCTTC
TRBV5-4	.	.	TRBJ1-1	CASSLLNTEAFF	TGTGCCAGCAGCTTGTTGAACACTGAAGCTTTCTTT
TRBV18	.	TRBD2	TRBJ2-5	CASSPRVAGIQETQYF	TGTGCCAGCTCACCACGGGTAGCGGGGATACAAGAGACCCAGTACTTC
TRBV11-2	.	.	TRBJ1-5	CASSLGLGLYSNQPQHF	TGTGCCAGCAGCTTAGGACTGGGTCTATATAGCAATCAGCCCCAGCATTTT
TRBV7-8	.	.	TRBJ1-2	CASSLKGPTFTYGYTF	TGTGCCAGCAGCTTAAAGGGGCCTACCTTTACCTATGGCTACACCTTC
TRBV12-5	once	.	TRBJ1-6	CASGLAHPGPSSYNSPLHF	TGTGCTAGTGGTTTGGCGCATCCGGGTCCGAGCTCCTATAATTCACCCCTCCACTTT
TRBV15	.	.	TRBJ1-5	CATSRDAGTLHQPQHF	TGTGCCACCAGCAGAGACGCAGGAACTCTCCATCAGCCCCAGCATTTT
TRBV5-4	.	TRBD2	TRBJ2-1	CASGGWLAGRNEQFF	TGTGCCAGCGGGGGCTGGCTAGCGGGTCGCAATGAGCAGTTCTTC
TRBV28	once	TRBD1	TRBJ1-2	CASSPRDRPYGYTF	TGTGCCAGCAGTCCCCGGGACAGGCCGTATGGCTACACCTTC
TRBV5-1	.	.	TRBJ2-7	CASSPRGTVAAYSYEQYF	TGCGCCAGCAGCCCGAGGGGGACCGTAGCGGCGTACTCCTACGAGCAGTACTTC
TRBV14	.	.	TRBJ1-1	CASSQESWQPEAFF	TGTGCCAGCAGCCAAGAGTCGTGGCAGCCTGAAGCTTTCTTT